This entry is about one T cell receptor (beta chain). What it recognizes is unknown. This sample is drawn from a study of shared clonotypes between healthy human individuals. The test was conducted at deep level. Sequencing was performed with immunoSEQ multiplex PCR; in TCRdb, only in-frame clones are kept and a portion is missing. The sample consists of approximately 530,000 clones, 95% to 97% of them appearing once. Overall study findings and caveats: The genetic and exposure-history diversity represented was limited by few donors.

CDR3 length: 15 amino acids. The V end was cut by 0 bases, the J end by 4 bases, with 12 bases between. The germline V gene has CDR1 MGHRA and CDR2 YSYEKL. Sequencing was done on a sample of naive CD4+ T cells sorted from blood. Regarding subset: CD45RA+ positively selected. The TCR originated in a woman aged 25-40 years in good health. The chain carries TRBV4-1 and TRBJ1-2; the D gene is possibly TRBD1 (5 bases). As DNA, the CDR3 is TGCGCCAGCAGCCAAGATAGAGCAGGGCCCTATGGCTACACCTTC. Its translation is CASSQDRAGPYGYTF.